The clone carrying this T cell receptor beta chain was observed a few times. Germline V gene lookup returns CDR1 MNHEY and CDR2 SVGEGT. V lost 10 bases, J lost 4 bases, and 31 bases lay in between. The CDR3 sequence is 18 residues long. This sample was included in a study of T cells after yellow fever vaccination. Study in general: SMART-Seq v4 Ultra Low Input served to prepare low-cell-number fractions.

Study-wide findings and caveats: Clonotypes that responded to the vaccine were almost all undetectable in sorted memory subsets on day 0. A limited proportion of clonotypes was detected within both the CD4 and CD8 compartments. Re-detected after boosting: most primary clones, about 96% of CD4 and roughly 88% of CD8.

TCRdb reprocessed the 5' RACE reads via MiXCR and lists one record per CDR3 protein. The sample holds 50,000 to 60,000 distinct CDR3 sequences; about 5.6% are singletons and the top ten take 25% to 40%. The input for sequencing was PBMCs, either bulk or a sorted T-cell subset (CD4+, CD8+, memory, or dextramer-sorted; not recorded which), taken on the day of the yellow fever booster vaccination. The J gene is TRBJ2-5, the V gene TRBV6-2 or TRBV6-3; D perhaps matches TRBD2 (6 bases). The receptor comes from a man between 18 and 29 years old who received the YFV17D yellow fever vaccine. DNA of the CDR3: TGTGCCATTCATACCCCTGGACTACCGCCCCCACCCATAGAGACCCAGTACTTC. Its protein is CAIHTPGLPPPPIETQYF.